This TCR beta chain was sequenced during a study of cytomegalovirus exposure and HLA in healthy donors. Study-wide results and limits: The study recorded 164 TCR beta chains that were cytomegalovirus-associated. The HLA-A and HLA-B alleles of most subjects were reportedly predicted accurately from TCR beta sequences.

In nominal health when sampled, donors likely had unrecorded immune exposures nonetheless. To note about this clone: The target antigen is unknown.

Trimming took 5 bases from V and 3 from J, leaving 10 bases between them. CDR3 length equals 13 residues. The germline gives CDR1 KGHSH, CDR2 LQKENI. Vbeta (60) and Jbeta (13) primers were used in the PCR. Here immunoSEQ multiplex PCR was the method, and the copy in TCRdb shows in-frame clones only, minus some. The repertoire table contains around 70,000 clones. Sequencing was carried out using PBMCs. The sequence came from a female donor in good health and CMV-seropositive. The chain joins TRBV18 to TRBJ1-2, with D perhaps matching TRBD1 (6 bases). The CDR3 region is CASSGGRDYGYTF. The CDR3 DNA reads as TGTGCCAGCTCAGGGGGCCGGGACTATGGCTACACCTTC.